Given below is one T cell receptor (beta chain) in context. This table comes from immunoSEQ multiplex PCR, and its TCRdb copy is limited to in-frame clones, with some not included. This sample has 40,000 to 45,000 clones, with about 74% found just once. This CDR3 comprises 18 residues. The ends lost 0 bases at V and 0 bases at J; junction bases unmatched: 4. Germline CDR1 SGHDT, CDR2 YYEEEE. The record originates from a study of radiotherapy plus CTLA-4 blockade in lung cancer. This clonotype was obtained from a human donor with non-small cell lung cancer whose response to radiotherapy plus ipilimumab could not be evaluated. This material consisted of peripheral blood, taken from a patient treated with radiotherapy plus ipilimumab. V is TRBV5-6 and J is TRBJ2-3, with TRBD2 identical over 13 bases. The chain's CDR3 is CASSLGLAGGSSTDTQYF. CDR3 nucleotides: TGTGCCAGCAGCTTGGGACTAGCGGGGGGTTCCAGCACAGATACGCAGTATTTT.